This T cell receptor (beta chain) emerged from a study of circulating and synovial CD4+ cells in juvenile arthritis. Study results and caveats: Compared with bulk blood, circulating pathogenic-like lymphocytes shared substantially more CDR3 sequences with synovial T cells. These repertoires were less diverse than bulk blood CD4 repertoires. CPL and bulk CD4 samples differed at least tenfold in T cell genomes. The pathogenic-like versus bulk T cell difference escaped Vbeta family analysis.

The CDR3 runs to 12 residues. Germline V gene sequence: CDR1 SGDLS, CDR2 YYNGEE. Trimming removed 0 bases at V and 7 bases at J, with 7 bases between. The method was immunoSEQ multiplex PCR; TCRdb's version includes in-frame clones alone and lacks a portion of them. Of over 11,000 clones in the sample, 75% to 90% are singletons; the top ten hold approximately 4%. This clone was observed a handful of times. Its antigen is still unknown. This sequence originates from a human patient with juvenile idiopathic arthritis. Some clones in this sample may be carry-over from other donors' samples. The chain uses TRBV9 and TRBJ1-1; D is unclear. The sample taken for sequencing was CD4+ T cells from synovial fluid. In DNA form, the CDR3 reads TGTGCCAGCAGCGTAGACGGCGGTGAAGCTTTCTTT. Its protein is CASSVDGGEAFF. The whole variable domain, filled in from reference TRBV9 and TRBJ1-1, reads DSGVTQTPKHLITATGQRVTLRCSPRSGDLSVYWYQQSLDQGLQFLIQYYNGEERAKGNILERFSAQQFPDLHSELNLSSLELGDSALYFCASSVDGGEAFFGQGTRLTVV.